This is a list of T cell receptor beta chains from one sample in a study of blood T cells in healthy people across ages. TCRdb re-called the 5' RACE reads through MiXCR, storing one row per CDR3 protein. The sample consists of about 900,000 distinct CDR3 sequences, around two thirds of them appearing once. The sample comprised blood. All receptors come from a man in his thirties or forties in good health. Each CDR3 is given with its conserved first and last residue. D genes are given only for firm matches. A row's size may be missing; if present it is once, few, many or a size class.

D: TRBD2; J: TRBJ2-3; length: 16; V: TRBV7-2; size: NA; CDR3: CASSSHSGGAGDTQYF; DNA: TGTGCCAGCAGCTCCCATAGCGGGGGGGCTGGAGATACGCAGTATTTT
D: NA; J: TRBJ2-5; length: 12; V: TRBV29-1; size: NA; CDR3: CSASAGGETQYF; DNA: TGCAGCGCATCAGCGGGCGGGGAGACCCAGTACTTC
D: TRBD1; J: TRBJ1-4; length: 14; V: TRBV6-6; size: NA; CDR3: CASSSADRGEKLFF; DNA: TGTGCCAGTAGTTCCGCGGACAGGGGTGAAAAACTGTTTTTT
D: TRBD1; J: TRBJ2-7; length: 13; V: TRBV7-7; size: NA; CDR3: CAGSTDREHEQYF; DNA: TGTGCTGGCAGCACCGACAGGGAACACGAGCAGTACTTC
D: TRBD1; J: TRBJ2-4; length: 15; V: TRBV20-1; size: NA; CDR3: CSARGQGADKNIQYF; DNA: TGCAGTGCTAGAGGACAGGGGGCCGACAAAAACATTCAGTACTTC
D: TRBD2; J: TRBJ2-3; length: 17; V: TRBV4-2; size: NA; CDR3: CAGSQELARGGTDTQYF; DNA: TGTGCCGGCAGCCAAGAATTAGCCCGGGGGGGAACAGATACGCAGTATTTT
D: NA; J: TRBJ1-5; length: 15; V: TRBV28; size: NA; CDR3: CASTNPGPSNQPQHF; DNA: TGTGCCAGCACGAACCCAGGGCCTAGCAATCAGCCCCAGCATTTT
D: NA; J: TRBJ2-1; length: 13; V: TRBV6-4; size: NA; CDR3: CASSDSRGGEQFF; DNA: TGTGCCAGCAGTGACAGTCGTGGGGGTGAGCAGTTCTTC
D: NA; J: TRBJ2-6; length: 14; V: TRBV12-3/TRBV12-4; size: NA; CDR3: CASSWGAGANVLTF; DNA: TGTGCCAGCAGTTGGGGTGCTGGGGCCAACGTCCTGACTTTC
D: NA; J: TRBJ2-1; length: 15; V: TRBV9; size: NA; CDR3: CASSVEGTPYNEQFF; DNA: TGTGCCAGCAGCGTAGAAGGGACCCCTTACAATGAGCAGTTCTTC
D: TRBD1; J: TRBJ2-3; length: 16; V: TRBV13; size: many; CDR3: CASSLQLGTGVDTQYF; DNA: TGTGCCAGCAGCCTGCAATTGGGGACAGGGGTAGATACGCAGTATTTT
D: NA; J: TRBJ2-7; length: 14; V: TRBV12-3/TRBV12-4; size: NA; CDR3: CASCLARHTYEQYF; DNA: TGTGCCAGCTGTTTAGCGCGTCACACCTACGAGCAGTACTTC
D: NA; J: TRBJ2-7; length: 12; V: TRBV28; size: few; CDR3: CASSTSYYEQYF; DNA: TGTGCCAGCAGTACATCCTACTACGAGCAGTACTTC
D: NA; J: TRBJ1-5; length: 13; V: TRBV12-3/TRBV12-4; size: NA; CDR3: CACGRGSNQPQHF; DNA: TGTGCCTGCGGTCGGGGAAGCAATCAGCCCCAGCATTTT
D: TRBD1; J: TRBJ2-3; length: 17; V: TRBV28; size: few; CDR3: CASSQQTGSTSTDTQYF; DNA: TGTGCCAGCAGTCAACAGACAGGGAGTACTAGCACAGATACGCAGTATTTT
D: NA; J: TRBJ1-2; length: 15; V: TRBV3-1; size: few; CDR3: CASSQPGYNNYGYTF; DNA: TGTGCCAGCAGCCAACCAGGGTATAATAACTATGGCTACACCTTC
D: NA; J: TRBJ2-7; length: 13; V: TRBV5-5; size: NA; CDR3: CASSSSSVYEQYF; DNA: TGTGCCAGCAGCAGCTCGTCTGTTTACGAGCAGTACTTC
D: NA; J: TRBJ2-3; length: 14; V: TRBV6-6; size: NA; CDR3: CASSYSIVPDTQYF; DNA: TGTGCCAGCAGTTACTCGATCGTCCCCGATACGCAGTATTTT
D: NA; J: TRBJ1-2; length: 14; V: TRBV20-1; size: NA; CDR3: CSARDLRRAMGYTF; DNA: TGCAGTGCTAGAGATCTGCGACGGGCTATGGGCTACACCTTC
D: TRBD1; J: TRBJ1-6; length: 14; V: TRBV10-3; size: few; CDR3: CASFPGQANSPLHF; DNA: TGTGCCAGCTTCCCTGGACAGGCGAATTCACCCCTCCACTTT
D: NA; J: TRBJ2-7; length: 14; V: TRBV7-9; size: NA; CDR3: CASSFGGSVYEQYF; DNA: TGTGCCAGCAGCTTTGGCGGGTCAGTCTACGAGCAGTACTTC
D: TRBD2; J: TRBJ2-5; length: 16; V: TRBV7-3; size: NA; CDR3: CASSPLPSGGASEQYF; DNA: TGTGCCAGCAGCCCCCTCCCTAGCGGGGGGGCGAGTGAGCAGTACTTC
D: NA; J: TRBJ2-5; length: 15; V: TRBV4-2; size: few; CDR3: CASSPTGGPRETQYF; DNA: TGTGCCAGCAGCCCAACCGGGGGTCCGCGGGAGACCCAGTACTTC
D: NA; J: TRBJ2-5; length: 15; V: TRBV5-8; size: NA; CDR3: CASSLFGGGRETQYF; DNA: TGTGCCAGCAGCTTATTCGGAGGGGGGCGAGAGACCCAGTACTTC
D: NA; J: TRBJ2-7; length: 12; V: TRBV25-1; size: many; CDR3: CASSERAYEQYF; DNA: TGTGCCAGCAGTGAAAGGGCCTACGAGCAGTACTTC